This T cell receptor (beta chain) was found in a study of blood T cells in healthy people across ages. Caucasian individuals from Russia who were healthy and aged 6 to 90 acted as donors. Each sample gave at least 6 million isolated PBMCs. PCR was performed a second time for roughly 6 to 12 cycles using a sample-barcoded 5' primer and a J-beta primer mix. One entry per CDR3 protein, called by TCRdb with MiXCR from the 5' RACE reads. The sample gives about a million distinct CDR3 sequences, around 48% of which show up once; about an eighth is in the top ten. Germline CDR1 reads DFQATT; CDR2 reads SNEGSKA (reference sequence). This CDR3 spans 15 amino acids. The V and J ends lost 5 bases and 7 bases, in that order; junction bases with no gene match: 12.

The receptor was derived from a man aged 25-40 years in good health. This chain uses TRBV20-1 with TRBJ2-7; 12 nucleotides agree with TRBD1. Sequenced material: blood. CDR3 nucleotides: TGCAGTGCTCTAAACCGGGACAGGGGGCAATGGGAGCAGTACTTC. It yields the protein CSALNRDRGQWEQYF.